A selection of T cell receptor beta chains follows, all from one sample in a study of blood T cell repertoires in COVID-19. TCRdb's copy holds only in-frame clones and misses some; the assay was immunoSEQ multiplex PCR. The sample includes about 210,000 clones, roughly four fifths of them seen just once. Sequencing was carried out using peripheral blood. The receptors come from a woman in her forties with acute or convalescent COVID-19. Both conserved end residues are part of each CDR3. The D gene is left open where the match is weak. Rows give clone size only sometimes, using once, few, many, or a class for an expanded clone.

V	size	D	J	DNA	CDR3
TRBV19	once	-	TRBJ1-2	TGTGCCAGTAGTCGAGCATCGGGAGTTAACTATGGCTACACCTTC	CASSRASGVNYGYTF
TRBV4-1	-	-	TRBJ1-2	TGCGCCAGCAGCAACCCTTTCAGGACTAACTATGGCTACACCTTC	CASSNPFRTNYGYTF
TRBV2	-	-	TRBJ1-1	TGTGCCAGCAGGTACAGGAAGAACACTGAAGCTTTCTTT	CASRYRKNTEAFF
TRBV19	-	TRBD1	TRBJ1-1	TGTGCCAGTCTCTCTCGACAGGGGATCACTGAAGCTTTCTTT	CASLSRQGITEAFF
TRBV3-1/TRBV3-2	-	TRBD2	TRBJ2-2	TGTGCCAGCAGCCAGAGCGGGGGGGCGCCAGGGGAGCTGTTTTTT	CASSQSGGAPGELFF
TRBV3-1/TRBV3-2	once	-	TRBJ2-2	TGTGCCAGCAGCCAAGGTTTGAGGCCTAGCACTGGGCCCGGGGAGCTGTTTTTT	CASSQGLRPSTGPGELFF
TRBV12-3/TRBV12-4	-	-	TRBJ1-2	TGTGCCAGCACCAAAGGGGATAACTATGGCTACACCTTC	CASTKGDNYGYTF
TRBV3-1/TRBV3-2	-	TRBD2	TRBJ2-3	TGTGCCAGCAGCCAGCCAAAACCGGGACTAGCGACAGATACGCAGTATTTT	CASSQPKPGLATDTQYF
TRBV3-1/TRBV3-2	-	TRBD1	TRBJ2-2	TGTGCCAGCCACTTGACAGGGTCCACCGGGGAGCTGTTTTTT	CASHLTGSTGELFF
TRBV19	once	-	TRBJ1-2	TGTGCCAGTAGTATGCGACAGGTCTATGCCTACACCTTC	CASSMRQVYAYTF
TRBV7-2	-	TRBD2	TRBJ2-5	TGTGCCAGCAGCTTCGGGGGGGCAGAGACCCAGTACTTC	CASSFGGAETQYF
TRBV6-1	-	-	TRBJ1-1	TGTGCCAGCAGTGAATGGGGAGACACTGAAGCTTTCTTT	CASSEWGDTEAFF
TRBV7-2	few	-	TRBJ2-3	TGTGCCAGCAGCAAAGATAGCGTAACAGATACGCAGTATTTT	CASSKDSVTDTQYF
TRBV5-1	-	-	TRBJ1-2	TGCGCCAGCAGCCTAAACTCCGGGACTCAGTACGTCCAAAACTATGGCTACACCTTC	CASSLNSGTQYVQNYGYTF
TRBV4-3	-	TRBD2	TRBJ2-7	TGCGCCAGCAGTCCGACTAGCGGGAGTGCCGAGCAGTACTTC	CASSPTSGSAEQYF
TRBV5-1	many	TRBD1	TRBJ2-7	TGCGCCAGCAGACAGGGGACAGGGGTCCACGAGCAGTACTTC	CASRQGTGVHEQYF
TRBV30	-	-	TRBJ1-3	TGTGCCTGGAGGGGGGACATTTTCTCTGGAAACACCATATATTTT	CAWRGDIFSGNTIYF
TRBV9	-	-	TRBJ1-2	TGTGCCAGCAGCCCAGGCCCAGGGATCTATGGCTACACCTTC	CASSPGPGIYGYTF
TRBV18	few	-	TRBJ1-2	TGTGCCAGCTCACCGGCGCAGGACTATGGCTACACCTTC	CASSPAQDYGYTF
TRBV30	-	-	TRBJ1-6	TGTGCCTGGAGTGGGGTCTCGCTTTCGGGGGACGGTAATTCACCCCTCCACTTT	CAWSGVSLSGDGNSPLHF
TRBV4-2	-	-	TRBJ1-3	TGTGCCAGCAGCCCTTGGCCTGGAAACACCATATATTTT	CASSPWPGNTIYF
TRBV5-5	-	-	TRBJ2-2	TGTGCCAGCAGCTTGTACAGGGAGAACACCGGGGAGCTGTTTTTT	CASSLYRENTGELFF
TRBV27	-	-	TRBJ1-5	TGTGCCAGCAGTTTCGGGTACGGCGGAAGGTGGCCCCAGCATTTT	CASSFGYGGRWPQHF
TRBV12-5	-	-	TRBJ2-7	TGTGCTAGTGCCAAAGGGAGCTCCTACGAGCAGTACTTC	CASAKGSSYEQYF
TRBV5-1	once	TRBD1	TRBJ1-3	TGCGCCAGCAGCTCCTACGGGACAGGGGTGGGAAACACCATATATTTT	CASSSYGTGVGNTIYF
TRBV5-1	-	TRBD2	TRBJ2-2	TGCGCCAGCAGCTGGGCGGGGGCGAACACCGGGGAGCTGTTTTTT	CASSWAGANTGELFF
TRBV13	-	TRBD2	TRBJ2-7	TGTGCCAGCAGCTTAGTAGCGGGGAAAAGCTCCTACGAGCAGTACTTC	CASSLVAGKSSYEQYF
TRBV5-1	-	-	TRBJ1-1	TGCGCCAGCAGCCCCTCAATTCGTGTAGTAGCCCCTGAAGCTTTCTTT	CASSPSIRVVAPEAFF
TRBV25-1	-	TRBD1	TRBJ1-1	TGTGCCAGCAGTGGGGGACAGAAATTTAACACTGAAGCTTTCTTT	CASSGGQKFNTEAFF
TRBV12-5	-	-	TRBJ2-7	TGTGCTAGTGGTTTGGTCCGCGACGAGCAGTACTTC	CASGLVRDEQYF
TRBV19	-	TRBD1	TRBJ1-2	TGTGCCAGTAGTGACAGGGAGAGCTATGGCTACACCTTC	CASSDRESYGYTF
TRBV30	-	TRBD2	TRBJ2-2	TGTGCCCGCCTGGGGAGGGATACCGGGGAGCTGTTTTTT	CARLGRDTGELFF
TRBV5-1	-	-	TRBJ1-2	TGCGCCAGCAGCTTGGTCGAGGGGGTGGATGGCTACACCTTC	CASSLVEGVDGYTF
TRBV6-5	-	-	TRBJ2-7	TGTGCCAGCCCCTTCCAGGGGTTCTCCTACGAGCAGTACTTC	CASPFQGFSYEQYF
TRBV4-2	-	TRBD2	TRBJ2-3	TGTGCCAGCAGCCAAGAACTACTTAGCGGGGCCGGAGATACGCAGTATTTT	CASSQELLSGAGDTQYF
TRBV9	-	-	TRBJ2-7	TGTGCCAGCAGCTCAGGAGCTAGGGGGACCTACGAGCAGTACTTC	CASSSGARGTYEQYF
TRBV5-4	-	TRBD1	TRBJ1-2	TGTGCCAGCACCGATTCAGGGGGCCGTGGCTACACCTTC	CASTDSGGRGYTF